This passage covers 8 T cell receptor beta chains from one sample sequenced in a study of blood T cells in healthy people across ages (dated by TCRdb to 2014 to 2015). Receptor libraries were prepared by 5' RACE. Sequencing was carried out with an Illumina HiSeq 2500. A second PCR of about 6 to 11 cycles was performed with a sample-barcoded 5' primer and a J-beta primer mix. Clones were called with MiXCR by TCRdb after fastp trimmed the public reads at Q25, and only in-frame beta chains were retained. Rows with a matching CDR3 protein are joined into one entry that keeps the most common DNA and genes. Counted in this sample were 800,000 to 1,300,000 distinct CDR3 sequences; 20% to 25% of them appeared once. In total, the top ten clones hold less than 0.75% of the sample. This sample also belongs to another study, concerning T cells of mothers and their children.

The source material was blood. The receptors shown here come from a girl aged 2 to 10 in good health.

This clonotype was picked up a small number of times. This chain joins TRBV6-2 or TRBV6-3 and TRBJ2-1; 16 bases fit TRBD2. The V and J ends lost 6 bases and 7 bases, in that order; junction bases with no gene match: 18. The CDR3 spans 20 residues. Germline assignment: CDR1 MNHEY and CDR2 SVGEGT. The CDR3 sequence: CASRLRRIGLGLAGGNEQFF. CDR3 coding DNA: TGTGCCAGCAGGCTCCGAAGAATTGGGCTGGGACTAGCGGGGGGGAATGAGCAGTTCTTC.

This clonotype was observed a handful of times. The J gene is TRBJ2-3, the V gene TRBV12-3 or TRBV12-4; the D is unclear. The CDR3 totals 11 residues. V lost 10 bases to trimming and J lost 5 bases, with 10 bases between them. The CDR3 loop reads CATAWGDTQYF. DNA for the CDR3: TGTGCCACCGCATGGGGAGATACGCAGTATTTT.

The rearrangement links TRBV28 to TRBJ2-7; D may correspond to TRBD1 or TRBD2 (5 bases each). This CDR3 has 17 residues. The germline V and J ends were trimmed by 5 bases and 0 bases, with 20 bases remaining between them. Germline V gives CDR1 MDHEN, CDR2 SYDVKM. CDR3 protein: CASSPSPGASSSYEQYF. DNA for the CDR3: TGTGCCAGCAGTCCATCGCCCGGGGCGTCGAGCTCCTACGAGCAGTACTTC.

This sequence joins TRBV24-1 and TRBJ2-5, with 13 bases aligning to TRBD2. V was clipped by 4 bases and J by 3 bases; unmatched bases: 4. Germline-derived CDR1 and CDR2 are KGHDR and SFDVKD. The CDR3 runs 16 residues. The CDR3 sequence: CATSDPTSGGKETQYF. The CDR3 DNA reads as TGTGCCACCAGTGACCCGACTAGCGGGGGGAAAGAGACCCAGTACTTC.

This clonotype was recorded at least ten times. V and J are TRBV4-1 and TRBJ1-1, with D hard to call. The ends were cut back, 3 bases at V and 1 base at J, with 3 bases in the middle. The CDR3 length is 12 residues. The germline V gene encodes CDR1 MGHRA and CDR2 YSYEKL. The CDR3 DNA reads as TGCGCCAGCAGCCAGGGGAACACTGAAGCTTTCTTT. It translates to CASSQGNTEAFF.

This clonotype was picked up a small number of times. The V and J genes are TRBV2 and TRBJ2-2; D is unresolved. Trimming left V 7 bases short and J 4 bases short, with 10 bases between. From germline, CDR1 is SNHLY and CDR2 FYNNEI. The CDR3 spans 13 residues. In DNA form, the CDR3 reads TGTGCCAGCAACCAGGAACCCACCGGGGAGCTGTTTTTT. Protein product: CASNQEPTGELFF.

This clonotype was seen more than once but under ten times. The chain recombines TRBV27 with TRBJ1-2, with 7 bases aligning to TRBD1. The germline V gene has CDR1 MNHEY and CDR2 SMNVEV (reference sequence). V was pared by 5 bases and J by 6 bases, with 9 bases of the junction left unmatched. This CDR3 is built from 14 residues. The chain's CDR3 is CASSGTDNYDGYTF. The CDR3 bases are TGTGCCAGCAGTGGGACAGATAATTACGATGGCTACACCTTC.

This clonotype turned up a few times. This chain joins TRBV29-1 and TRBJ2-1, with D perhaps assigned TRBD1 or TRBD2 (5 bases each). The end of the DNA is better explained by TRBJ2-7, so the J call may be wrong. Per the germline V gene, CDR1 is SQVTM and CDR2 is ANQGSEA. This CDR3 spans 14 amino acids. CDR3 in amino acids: CSVVWDQNLGEQYF. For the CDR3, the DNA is TGCAGCGTTGTGTGGGACCAGAACCTGGGTGAGCAGTACTTC.